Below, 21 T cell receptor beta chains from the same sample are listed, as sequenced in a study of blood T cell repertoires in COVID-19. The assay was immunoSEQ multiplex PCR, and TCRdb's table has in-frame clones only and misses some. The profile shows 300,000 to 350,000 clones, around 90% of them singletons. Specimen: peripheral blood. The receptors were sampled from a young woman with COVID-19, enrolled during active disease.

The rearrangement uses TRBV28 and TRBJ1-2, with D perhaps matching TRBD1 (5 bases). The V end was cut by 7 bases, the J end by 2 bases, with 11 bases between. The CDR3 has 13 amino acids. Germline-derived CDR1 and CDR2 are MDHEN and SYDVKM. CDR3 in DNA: TGTGCCAGCACGGGGGGGGACAACTATGGCTACACCTTC. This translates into CASTGGDNYGYTF.

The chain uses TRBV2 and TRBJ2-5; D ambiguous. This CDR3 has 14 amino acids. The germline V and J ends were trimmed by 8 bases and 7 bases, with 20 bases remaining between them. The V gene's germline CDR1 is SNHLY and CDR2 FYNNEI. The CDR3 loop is CASLVARSTGTQYF. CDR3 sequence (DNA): TGTGCCAGCTTGGTAGCCCGGTCTACCGGGACCCAGTACTTC.

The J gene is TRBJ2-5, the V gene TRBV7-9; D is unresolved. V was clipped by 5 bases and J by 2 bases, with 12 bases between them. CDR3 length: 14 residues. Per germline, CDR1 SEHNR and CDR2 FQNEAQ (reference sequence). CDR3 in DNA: TGTGCCAGCAGCGCCAGGCTGGTACAAGAGACCCAGTACTTC. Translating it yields CASSARLVQETQYF.

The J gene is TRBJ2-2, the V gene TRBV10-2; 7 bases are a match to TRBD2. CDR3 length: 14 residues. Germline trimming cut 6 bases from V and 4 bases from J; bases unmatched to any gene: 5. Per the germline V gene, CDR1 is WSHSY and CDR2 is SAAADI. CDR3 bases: TGCGCCAGCAGACCCGGACTAGTCACCGGGGAGCTGTTTTTT. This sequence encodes CASRPGLVTGELFF.

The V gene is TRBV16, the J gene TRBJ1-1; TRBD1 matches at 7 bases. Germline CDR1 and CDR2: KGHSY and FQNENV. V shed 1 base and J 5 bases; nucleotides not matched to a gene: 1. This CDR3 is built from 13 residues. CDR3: CASSQLQGTEAFF. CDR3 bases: TGTGCCAGCAGCCAATTACAGGGGACTGAAGCTTTCTTT.

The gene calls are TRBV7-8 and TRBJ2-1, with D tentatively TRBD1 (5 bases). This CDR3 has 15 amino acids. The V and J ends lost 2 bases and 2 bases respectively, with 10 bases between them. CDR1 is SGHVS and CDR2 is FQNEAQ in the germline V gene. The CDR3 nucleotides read TGTGCCAGCAGCTTACCTGACAGCCCCTACAATGAGCAGTTCTTC. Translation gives CASSLPDSPYNEQFF.

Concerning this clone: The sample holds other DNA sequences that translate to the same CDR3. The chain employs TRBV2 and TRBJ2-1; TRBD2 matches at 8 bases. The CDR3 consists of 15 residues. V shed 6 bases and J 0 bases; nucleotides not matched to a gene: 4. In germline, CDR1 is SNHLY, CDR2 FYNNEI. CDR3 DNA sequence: TGTGCCAGCAGCGCTACTAGCGGCTCCTACAATGAGCAGTTCTTC. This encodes CASSATSGSYNEQFF.

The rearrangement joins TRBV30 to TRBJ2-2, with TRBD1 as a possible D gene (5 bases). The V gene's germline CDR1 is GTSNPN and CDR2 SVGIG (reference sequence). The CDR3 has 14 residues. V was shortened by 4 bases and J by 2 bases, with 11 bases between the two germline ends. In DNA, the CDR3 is TGTGCCTGGAAAGGGGCCCGAAACACCGGGGAGCTGTTTTTT. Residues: CAWKGARNTGELFF.

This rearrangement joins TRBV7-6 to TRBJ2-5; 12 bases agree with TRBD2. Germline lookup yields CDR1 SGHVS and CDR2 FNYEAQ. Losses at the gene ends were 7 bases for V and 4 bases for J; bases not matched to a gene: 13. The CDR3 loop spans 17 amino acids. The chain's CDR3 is CASTPTLAGGPRETQYF. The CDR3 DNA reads TGTGCCAGCACCCCGACTCTAGCGGGAGGGCCAAGAGAGACCCAGTACTTC.

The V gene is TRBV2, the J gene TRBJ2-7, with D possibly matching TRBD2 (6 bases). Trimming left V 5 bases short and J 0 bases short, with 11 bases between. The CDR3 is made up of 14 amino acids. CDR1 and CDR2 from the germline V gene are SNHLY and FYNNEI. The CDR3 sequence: CASSPGTHSYEQYF. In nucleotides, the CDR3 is TGTGCCAGCAGTCCCGGGACTCACTCCTACGAGCAGTACTTC.

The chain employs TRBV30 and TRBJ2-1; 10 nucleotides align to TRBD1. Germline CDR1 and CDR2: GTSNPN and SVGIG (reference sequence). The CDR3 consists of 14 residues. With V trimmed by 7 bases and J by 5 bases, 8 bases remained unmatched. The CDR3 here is CALTAGTGDNEQFF. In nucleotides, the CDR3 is TGTGCCTTGACAGCCGGGACAGGGGACAATGAGCAGTTCTTC.

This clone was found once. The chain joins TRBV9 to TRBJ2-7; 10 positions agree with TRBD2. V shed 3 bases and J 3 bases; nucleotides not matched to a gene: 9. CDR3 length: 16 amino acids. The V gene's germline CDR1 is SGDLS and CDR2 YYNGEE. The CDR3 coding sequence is TGTGCCAGCAGCGCAGGGGCTAGCGGGGGCCACTACGAGCAGTACTTC. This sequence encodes CASSAGASGGHYEQYF.

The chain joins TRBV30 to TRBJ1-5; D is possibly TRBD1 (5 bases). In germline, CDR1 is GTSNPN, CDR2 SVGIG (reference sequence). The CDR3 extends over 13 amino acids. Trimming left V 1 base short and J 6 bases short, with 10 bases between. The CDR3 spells CAWSETGGQPQHF. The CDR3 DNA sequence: TGTGCCTGGAGTGAGACGGGGGGTCAGCCCCAGCATTTT.

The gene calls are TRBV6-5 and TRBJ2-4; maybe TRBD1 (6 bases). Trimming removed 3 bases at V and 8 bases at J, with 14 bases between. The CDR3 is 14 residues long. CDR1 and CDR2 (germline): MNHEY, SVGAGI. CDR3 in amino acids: CASSYKWGRDIQYF. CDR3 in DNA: TGTGCCAGCAGTTATAAGTGGGGGCGGGACATTCAGTACTTC.

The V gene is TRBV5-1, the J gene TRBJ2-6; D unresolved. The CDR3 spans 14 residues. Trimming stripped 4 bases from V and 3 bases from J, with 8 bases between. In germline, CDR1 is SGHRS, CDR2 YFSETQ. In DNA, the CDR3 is TGCGCCAGCAGCGCAACGGGTGGGGCCAACGTCCTGACTTTC. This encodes CASSATGGANVLTF.

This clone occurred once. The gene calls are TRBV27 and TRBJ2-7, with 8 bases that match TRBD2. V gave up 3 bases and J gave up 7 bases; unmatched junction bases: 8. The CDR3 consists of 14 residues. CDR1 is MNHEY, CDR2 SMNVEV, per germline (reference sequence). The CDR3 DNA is TGTGCCAGCAGTTTTACTAGCGGCGACGGGGAGCAGTACTTC. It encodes CASSFTSGDGEQYF.

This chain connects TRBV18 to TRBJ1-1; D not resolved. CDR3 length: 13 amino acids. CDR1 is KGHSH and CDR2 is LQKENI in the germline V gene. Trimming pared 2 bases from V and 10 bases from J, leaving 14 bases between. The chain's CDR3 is CASSPGAAPGAFF. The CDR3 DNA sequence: TGTGCCAGCTCACCAGGAGCGGCCCCCGGAGCTTTCTTT. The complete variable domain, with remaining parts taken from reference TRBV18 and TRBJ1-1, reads NAGVMQNPRHLVRRRGQEARLRCSPMKGHSHVYWYRQLPEEGLKFMVYLQKENIIDESGMPKERFSAEFPKEGPSILRIQQVVRGDSAAYFCASSPGAAPGAFFGQGTRLTVV.

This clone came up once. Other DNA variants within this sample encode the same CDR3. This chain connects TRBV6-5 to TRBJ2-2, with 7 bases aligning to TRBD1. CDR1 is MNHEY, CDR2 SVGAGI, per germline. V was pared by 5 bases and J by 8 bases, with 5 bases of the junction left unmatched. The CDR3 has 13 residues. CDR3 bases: TGTGCCAGCAGTCGACAGGGACCTGGGGAGCTGTTTTTT. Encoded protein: CASSRQGPGELFF.

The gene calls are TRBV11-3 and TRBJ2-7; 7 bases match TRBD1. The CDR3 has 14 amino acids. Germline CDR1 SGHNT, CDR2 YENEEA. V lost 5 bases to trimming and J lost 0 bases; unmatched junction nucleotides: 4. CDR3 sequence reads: CASSHRQGSYEQYF. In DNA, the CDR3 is TGTGCCAGCAGCCACCGACAGGGCTCCTACGAGCAGTACTTC.

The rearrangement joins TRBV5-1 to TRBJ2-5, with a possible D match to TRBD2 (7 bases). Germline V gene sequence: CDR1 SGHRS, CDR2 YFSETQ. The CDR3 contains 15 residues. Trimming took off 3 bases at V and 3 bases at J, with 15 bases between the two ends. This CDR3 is CASSSLRGGEETQYF. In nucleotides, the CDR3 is TGCGCCAGCAGCTCACTTAGGGGGGGTGAAGAGACCCAGTACTTC.

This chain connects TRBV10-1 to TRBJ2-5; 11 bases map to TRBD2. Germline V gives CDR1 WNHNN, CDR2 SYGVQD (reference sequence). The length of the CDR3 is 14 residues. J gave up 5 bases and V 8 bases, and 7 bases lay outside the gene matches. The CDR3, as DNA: TGCGCCAGCCTTAGCGGGAGGGCCTATGAGACCCAGTACTTC. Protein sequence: CASLSGRAYETQYF.